This is a list of T cell receptor beta chains from one sample in a study of preoperative IRX-2 immunotherapy in early breast cancer. Sequencing was performed with immunoSEQ multiplex PCR; in TCRdb, only in-frame clones are kept and a portion is missing. There are some 35,000 clones in the sample; roughly 82% occur only once, and about 1.5% lies in the top ten. The sample consisted of lymph node tissue, taken after IRX-2 immunotherapy. The origin of the receptors is a human donor with breast cancer. CDR3s include the opening cysteine and the closing phenylalanine or tryptophan. The D gene is left open where the match is weak. Expanded clones are given a class, and other clones once, few, many or no size at all.

v_call	clone_size	cdr3_length	j_call	d_call	cdr3_nt	cdr3_aa
TRBV23-1	once	13	TRBJ2-5	TRBD2	TGCGCCAGCAGCTTATCTAGCGGGGGTACCCAGTACTTC	CASSLSSGGTQYF
TRBV6-8	-	17	TRBJ2-3	-	TGTGCCAGCAGTTATTGGACAGGGAGGGGATCGGTAGATACGCAGTATTTT	CASSYWTGRGSVDTQYF
TRBV30	few	14	TRBJ1-2	-	TGTGCCTGGAGTGTACCGGGGTTTGACTATGGCTACACCTTC	CAWSVPGFDYGYTF
TRBV19	-	15	TRBJ1-5	-	TGTGCCAGTAGTATAGATCGAGGGGTCGGTCAGCCCCAGCATTTT	CASSIDRGVGQPQHF
TRBV25-1	-	14	TRBJ1-1	-	TGTGCCAGCAGTGATCAATGGGGTTCTGCTGAAGCTTTCTTT	CASSDQWGSAEAFF
TRBV5-1	-	17	TRBJ2-1	-	TGCGCCAGCAGCCAACAGGGCTCAATTTTTAGTGTCAATGAGCAGTTCTTC	CASSQQGSIFSVNEQFF
TRBV19	-	15	TRBJ1-1	-	TGTGCCAGTAGTACTCTCCAGGGATTGGGCACTGAAGCTTTCTTT	CASSTLQGLGTEAFF
TRBV18	-	16	TRBJ1-5	-	TGTGCCAGCTCTCCAGACCCCCCCGGGGGCAATCAGCCCCAGCATTTT	CASSPDPPGGNQPQHF
TRBV7-7	-	20	TRBJ2-3	TRBD1	TGTGCCAGCAGCTATAACCGGGACAGGGGACTTAAATCTAGCACAGATACGCAGTATTTT	CASSYNRDRGLKSSTDTQYF
TRBV11-3	medium-sized	14	TRBJ1-1	-	TGTGCCAGCAGCCAACTAGGGCGGGACTCTGAAGCTTTCTTT	CASSQLGRDSEAFF
TRBV5-1	-	14	TRBJ2-2	TRBD1	TGCGCCAGCAGCTTGTCCAGGGGGACCGGGGAGCTGTTTTTT	CASSLSRGTGELFF
TRBV15	-	15	TRBJ1-2	TRBD1	TGTGCCACCAGCAGAGTAATAGAGGGGGCGTATGGCTACACCTTC	CATSRVIEGAYGYTF
TRBV1	-	16	TRBJ1-2	-	TGCGCCAGCAGCCCCCAAGGACAGGGGGCAAACTATGGCTACACCTTC	CASSPQGQGANYGYTF
TRBV6-8	once	17	TRBJ1-2	TRBD1	TGTGCCATCAGCATAAGGACAGGGGCGGGATCTAACTATGGCTACACCTTC	CAISIRTGAGSNYGYTF
TRBV5-1	-	15	TRBJ1-2	TRBD1	TGCGCCAGCAGCTTGGACGGACAGGGGGCAAATGGCTACACCTTC	CASSLDGQGANGYTF
TRBV6-8	-	12	TRBJ1-1	TRBD1	TGTGCCAGCGGACAGGGGTACACTGAAGCTTTCTTT	CASGQGYTEAFF
TRBV19	-	13	TRBJ2-7	-	TGTGCCAGTTCTCGGACAGACTCCTACGAGCAGTACTTC	CASSRTDSYEQYF
TRBV19	-	15	TRBJ1-2	TRBD1	TGTGCCAGTAGTATGGACAGGGGGCAAGCCGGTGGCTACACCTTC	CASSMDRGQAGGYTF
TRBV11-3	once	15	TRBJ1-2	TRBD1	TGTGCCAGCAGCTACGGGACAGGGGGCCGATATGGCTACACCTTC	CASSYGTGGRYGYTF
TRBV19	once	14	TRBJ1-1	-	TGTGCCAGTAGTGCCCGGGGAGGGGGCACTGAAGCTTTCTTT	CASSARGGGTEAFF
TRBV5-1	-	14	TRBJ1-3	-	TGCGCCAGCAGCTTGGGTAGCTCTGGAAACACCATATATTTT	CASSLGSSGNTIYF
TRBV6-8	-	16	TRBJ1-5	-	TGTGCCAGCAGGGTCCACCAGGGGAGTAGCAATCAGCCCCAGCATTTT	CASRVHQGSSNQPQHF
TRBV30	-	13	TRBJ1-1	TRBD1	TGTGCCTGGGAAGACAGGGGGTCTCTTGAAGCTTTCTTT	CAWEDRGSLEAFF
TRBV6-4	-	11	TRBJ1-5	-	TGTGCCAGTGGGTGGGGACAGCCCCAGCATTTT	CASGWGQPQHF
TRBV11-3	-	15	TRBJ2-3	-	TGTGCCAGCAGCTTATTCCCGTCGAGCACAGATACGCAGTATTTT	CASSLFPSSTDTQYF
TRBV11-3	-	19	TRBJ1-5	-	TGTGCCAGCAGCTACTTAGGGACTGTAACTCGCGCCGGCAATCAGCCCCAGCATTTT	CASSYLGTVTRAGNQPQHF
TRBV18	-	14	TRBJ2-7	TRBD2	TGTGCCAGCTCACCGGGAGGGGACGTCTACGAGCAGTACTTC	CASSPGGDVYEQYF
TRBV29-1	medium-sized	12	TRBJ2-1	TRBD1	TGCAGCGTTCCAGACAGGGGCAATGAGCAGTTCTTC	CSVPDRGNEQFF
TRBV28	-	14	TRBJ1-1	-	TGTGCCAGCAGTTTAAAGATTGAGGGCAGACGAGCTTTCTTT	CASSLKIEGRRAFF
TRBV5-1	-	16	TRBJ1-1	TRBD1	TGCGCCAGCAGCTTGGAGTGGACAGGGGTGAGCACTGAAGCTTTCTTT	CASSLEWTGVSTEAFF
TRBV28	medium-sized	16	TRBJ1-6	-	TGTGCCAGCAGTTTTTTCGGGTTGGTCGATAATTCACCCCTCCACTTT	CASSFFGLVDNSPLHF
TRBV6-8	-	14	TRBJ1-1	-	TGTGCCAGCAGTTACGGAGCAGTGAACACTGAAGCTTTCTTT	CASSYGAVNTEAFF
TRBV28	-	16	TRBJ1-1	TRBD1	TGTGCCAGCAGTGACCAGTGGGGACAGAGGAACACTGAAGCTTTCTTT	CASSDQWGQRNTEAFF
TRBV28	-	16	TRBJ1-1	TRBD1	TGTGCCAGCACCACTAGTGGGGACAGGGGAGGGACTGAAGCTTTCTTT	CASTTSGDRGGTEAFF
TRBV7-5	-	16	TRBJ1-4	-	TGTGCCAGCAGCCGCCTTACGCTGAGGGAGAATGAAAAACTGTTTTTT	CASSRLTLRENEKLFF
TRBV19	-	16	TRBJ1-3	-	TGTGCCAGTACCGGGACCGACAAGAGCTCTGGAAACACCATATATTTT	CASTGTDKSSGNTIYF
TRBV11-3	-	14	TRBJ1-1	-	TGTGCCAGCAGCCAGGGACACCCGAACACTGAAGCTTTCTTT	CASSQGHPNTEAFF
TRBV5-1	-	18	TRBJ1-1	TRBD1	TGCGCCAGCAGCTTGACCACAAGGGCAGGGGGACAGAACACTGAAGCTTTCTTT	CASSLTTRAGGQNTEAFF
TRBV19	-	14	TRBJ2-7	TRBD1	TGTGCCAGTAGTATGGGGACAGGGGGCTACGAGCAGTACTTC	CASSMGTGGYEQYF
TRBV19	-	19	TRBJ2-7	-	TGTGCCAGTAGTATAGGTCGGCAGGGTTTGGGGGGGCCGCCGTACGAGCAGTACTTC	CASSIGRQGLGGPPYEQYF
TRBV28	few	14	TRBJ1-1	-	TGTGCCAGCAGTGGCGGGGGCAGGCGAACTGAAGCTTTCTTT	CASSGGGRRTEAFF